Following are 30 T cell receptor beta chains from one sample sequenced in a study of early T cells in non-severe SARS-CoV-2 infection. TCRdb re-called the 5' RACE reads with MiXCR, one entry per CDR3 protein. The profile covers 100,000 to 120,000 distinct CDR3 sequences, with roughly an eighth appearing a single time and about 3.8% taken by the ten largest. The starting material was whole blood, obtained at baseline. These receptors were collected from an adult who was a healthcare worker with PCR-confirmed SARS-CoV-2 infection or an uninfected control (not recorded which).

J is TRBJ2-7 and V is TRBV15, with D hard to call. Germline values: CDR1 LNHNV, CDR2 YYDKDF (reference sequence). Trimming cost V 5 bases and J 3 bases, with 11 bases left between them. CDR3 size: 13 residues. This chain's CDR3 is CATSVETHYEQYF. CDR3 sequence (DNA): TGTGCCACCAGCGTCGAGACCCACTACGAGCAGTACTTC.

This clonotype was picked up a small number of times. The chain has TRBV19 and TRBJ1-2, with 8 bases that match TRBD1. There are 16 residues in the CDR3. The germline CDR1 and CDR2 sequences are LNHDA and SQIVND (reference sequence). Trimming cost V 6 bases and J 2 bases; bases outside gene matches: 11. The CDR3 loop is CASRAGAGGLNYGYTF. The CDR3 DNA follows: TGTGCCAGTAGGGCCGGCGCAGGGGGCCTGAACTATGGCTACACCTTC.

The V gene is TRBV29-1, the J gene TRBJ2-3, with D possibly TRBD2 on 6 matching bases. The V gene lost 3 bases and the J gene lost 11 bases, with 15 bases spanning the gap. CDR1 is SQVTM and CDR2 is ANQGSEA in the germline V gene. This CDR3 region has 12 residues. CDR3 nucleotides: TGCAGCGTTGAGCTAGGACTACGTGTGCAGTATTTT. Its protein product is CSVELGLRVQYF.

This clonotype was seen at least ten times. V usage is TRBV7-6 and J usage is TRBJ2-7; 7 positions agree with TRBD1. With V trimmed by 4 bases and J by 1 base, 1 base remained unmatched. CDR3 length equals 13 residues. Germline CDR1 SGHVS, CDR2 FNYEAQ. DNA of the CDR3: TGTGCCAGCAGCTCGGGACAGTCCTACGAGCAGTACTTC. Its protein is CASSSGQSYEQYF.

This clonotype was counted between two and nine times. The chain is built from TRBV5-1 and TRBJ1-1; D gene ambiguous. CDR1 SGHRS and CDR2 YFSETQ come from the germline V gene. V shed 2 bases and J shed 2 bases, with 7 bases lying between them. The CDR3 is 13 residues long. This CDR3 is CASSFLVNTEAFF. CDR3 DNA: TGCGCCAGCAGCTTTTTAGTAAACACTGAAGCTTTCTTT.

CDR3 sequence (DNA): TGTGCCAGCAGTTACTCCGTCCCGAGCTCCTACAATGAGCAGTTCTTC. Translation gives CASSYSVPSSYNEQFF. This rearrangement joins TRBV6-5 to TRBJ2-1; D not certain. CDR1 is MNHEY, CDR2 SVGAGI, per germline. The CDR3 is made up of 16 amino acids. V was pared by 0 bases and J by 0 bases, with 9 bases between.

The chain carries TRBV10-2 and TRBJ1-1, with D unresolved. The length of the CDR3 is 12 residues. Deletions cut 6 bases from V and 5 bases from J, with 10 bases between. The germline gives CDR1 WSHSY, CDR2 SAAADI. CDR3 amino acids: CASRDRRTEAFF. The CDR3 bases are TGCGCCAGCAGGGATCGACGGACTGAAGCTTTCTTT.

V is TRBV7-3 and J is TRBJ1-1; D is unclear. V lost 4 bases to trimming and J lost 1 base, with 10 bases between them. Per the germline V gene, CDR1 is SGHTA and CDR2 is FQGTGA. The CDR3 has 14 amino acids. The CDR3 sequence: CASSSLGPNTEAFF. In DNA, the CDR3 is TGTGCCAGCAGCTCCTTAGGCCCGAACACTGAAGCTTTCTTT.

V is TRBV5-1 and J is TRBJ1-2, with 9 bases fitting TRBD1. Germline CDR1 is SGHRS and CDR2 is YFSETQ. The CDR3 contains 14 residues. J gave up 5 bases and V 7 bases, and 9 bases lay outside the gene matches. The CDR3 DNA follows: TGCGCCAGCCAGACCGGGACAGGGCGTTATGGCTACACCTTC. Translating it yields CASQTGTGRYGYTF.

A few counts support this clonotype. The rearrangement links TRBV7-2 to TRBJ2-5; D is ambiguous. V lost 1 base to trimming and J lost 1 base, with 7 bases between them. CDR1 is SGHTA, CDR2 FQGNSA, per germline. The CDR3 runs to 14 residues. As DNA, the CDR3 is TGTGCCAGCAGCTTAGAGGTGGCCCAAGAGACCCAGTACTTC. Translated, it gives CASSLEVAQETQYF.

In this sample, this clonotype turned up a few times. The V call is TRBV27, the J call TRBJ2-1; D not resolved. Per the germline V gene, CDR1 is MNHEY and CDR2 is SMNVEV (reference sequence). V was cut by 3 bases and J by 6 bases, with 9 bases left in between. The CDR3 consists of 13 residues. CDR3 coding DNA: TGTGCCAGCAGTTTGAGAGGTGTCAATGAGCAGTTCTTC. It is translated as CASSLRGVNEQFF.

The chain uses TRBV6-5 and TRBJ2-5; either TRBD1 or TRBD2 may supply D (5 bases each). There are 12 residues in the CDR3. V was shortened by 2 bases and J by 4 bases, with 5 bases between the two germline ends. Germline loops: CDR1 MNHEY, CDR2 SVGAGI. The CDR3 coding sequence is TGTGCCAGCAGTTACGGGGGAGAGACCCAGTACTTC. It translates to CASSYGGETQYF.

This clonotype was seen a few times. The chain has TRBV12-5 and TRBJ2-3; D assignment may be TRBD1 or TRBD2 (7 bases each). Germline V gene data show CDR1 as LGHNT and CDR2 as FRNRAP. This CDR3 spans 17 amino acids. Trimming shortened V by 0 bases and J by 4 bases, and 17 bases separated the two germline ends. Written as DNA, the CDR3 is TGTGCTAGTGGTTTGGTACTTAGGGAGGGGGCCCCAGATACGCAGTATTTT. It translates to CASGLVLREGAPDTQYF.

The V call is TRBV5-4, the J call TRBJ1-1; D gene unclear. Germline V lookup: CDR1 SGHNT, CDR2 YYREEE (reference sequence). V lost 3 bases and J 3 bases, leaving 12 bases between the germline ends. This CDR3 is built from 14 residues. The DNA of the CDR3 is TGTGCCAGCAGCTCGGGAGGCAAAGACACTGAAGCTTTCTTT. It encodes CASSSGGKDTEAFF.

The chain carries TRBV12-3 or TRBV12-4 and TRBJ1-5, with D perhaps TRBD1 (5 bases). V lost 2 bases and J 0 bases, leaving 8 bases between the germline ends. This CDR3 region has 15 residues. CDR3 region: CASSLWGDSNQPQHF. The CDR3 region has the DNA TGTGCCAGCAGTTTATGGGGGGATAGCAATCAGCCCCAGCATTTT.

CDR3 protein: CSVELAEDTDTQYF. The CDR3 nucleotides are TGCAGCGTTGAGCTAGCGGAGGACACAGATACGCAGTATTTT. The chain has TRBV29-1 and TRBJ2-3; 7 bases line up with TRBD2. Germline assignment: CDR1 SQVTM and CDR2 ANQGSEA. V shed 3 bases and J 2 bases; nucleotides not matched to a gene: 5. CDR3 size: 14 residues.

Ten or more counts support this clonotype. This chain links TRBV28 with TRBJ2-5, with 10 bases that match TRBD1. The CDR3 length is 18 residues. V was pared by 6 bases and J by 6 bases, with 19 bases of the junction left unmatched. Germline values: CDR1 MDHEN, CDR2 SYDVKM. The CDR3 loop is CASSRIIRDRGGWKTQYF. The CDR3 DNA reads TGTGCCAGCAGCCGTATAATCCGGGACAGGGGTGGTTGGAAGACCCAGTACTTC.

This clonotype was observed a handful of times. This chain's CDR3 is CASSFYPPEVPTYGYTF. The CDR3 DNA reads as TGTGCCAGCAGCTTCTACCCACCAGAAGTACCTACCTATGGCTACACCTTC. The chain links TRBV7-9 to TRBJ1-2; no clear D. Per germline, CDR1 SEHNR and CDR2 FQNEAQ (reference sequence). This CDR3 has 17 residues. V gave up 3 bases and J gave up 4 bases, with 21 bases separating them.

This clonotype has just a few counts. This chain links TRBV5-1 with TRBJ1-5; 10 bases agree with TRBD1. CDR1 SGHRS and CDR2 YFSETQ come from the germline V gene. V trimming: 3 bases; J trimming: 9 bases; junction bases outside the gene matches: 6. The CDR3 loop spans 14 amino acids. CDR3 in amino acids: CASSSGTGDVPQHF. The CDR3, as DNA: TGCGCCAGCAGCTCTGGGACAGGGGATGTGCCCCAGCATTTT.

The rearrangement uses TRBV5-1 and TRBJ2-5; D gene uncertain. The germline gives CDR1 SGHRS, CDR2 YFSETQ. Trimming took 2 bases from V and 7 from J, leaving 9 bases between them. The length of the CDR3 is 12 residues. In DNA, the CDR3 is TGCGCCAGCAGCTTTTCGGATGGGACCCAGTACTTC. It yields the protein CASSFSDGTQYF. The full variable domain, rest sourced from reference TRBV5-1 and TRBJ2-5, is KAGVTQTPRYLIKTRGQQVTLSCSPISGHRSVSWYQQTPGQGLQFLFEYFSETQRNKGNFPGRFSGRQFSNSRSEMNVSTLELGDSALYLCASSFSDGTQYFGPGTRLLVL.

This clonotype came up many times. The chain recombines TRBV6-1 with TRBJ1-2; TRBD1 agrees at 8 bases. The V and J ends lost 6 bases and 4 bases, in that order; junction bases with no gene match: 13. The CDR3 contains 16 residues. The germline V gene has CDR1 MNHNS and CDR2 SASEGT. The CDR3 DNA sequence: TGTGCCAGCAGCGCCGATTGGACAGGGAGAGGCTATGGCTACACCTTC. Its protein product is CASSADWTGRGYGYTF.

The rearrangement joins TRBV11-2 to TRBJ2-1, with 8 positions matching TRBD1. Losses at the gene ends were 2 bases for V and 4 bases for J; bases not matched to a gene: 7. From germline, CDR1 is SGHAT and CDR2 FQNNGV. The CDR3 contains 16 residues. The CDR3 DNA follows: TGTGCCAGCAGCTTACTTCGGACAGGGATTTACAATGAGCAGTTCTTC. Amino acid sequence: CASSLLRTGIYNEQFF.

This clonotype occurred many times. The rearrangement uses TRBV24-1 and TRBJ2-7; D ambiguous. V was pared by 3 bases and J by 2 bases, with 13 bases between. Per germline, CDR1 KGHDR and CDR2 SFDVKD. CDR3 length: 15 amino acids. This chain's CDR3 is CATSDRGSATYEQYF. DNA of the CDR3: TGTGCCACCAGTGATCGAGGCAGTGCAACCTACGAGCAGTACTTC.

The chain couples TRBV10-3 to TRBJ2-7; TRBD1 is a possible D gene (6 bases). Deletions cut 2 bases from V and 0 bases from J, with 17 bases between. The CDR3 totals 17 residues. CDR1 and CDR2 (germline): ENHRY, SYGVKD. In DNA, the CDR3 is TGTGCCATCAGTGAGCCTTACAGGGCAGTCGGCTCCTACGAGCAGTACTTC. Translated: CAISEPYRAVGSYEQYF.

The chain has TRBV14 and TRBJ1-1; D is perhaps TRBD1 (5 bases). Trimming shortened V by 4 bases and J by 5 bases, and 11 bases separated the two germline ends. This CDR3 spans 13 amino acids. Germline V gene data show CDR1 as SGHDN and CDR2 as FVKESK. The CDR3 loop reads CASSRGARTEAFF. Here the CDR3 DNA reads TGTGCCAGCAGCCGAGGGGCTCGGACTGAAGCTTTCTTT.

This clonotype occurred a few times. The chain is built from TRBV5-1 and TRBJ2-2; 8 nucleotides match TRBD1. The V and J ends lost 7 bases and 3 bases, in that order; junction bases with no gene match: 8. The CDR3 has 15 residues. CDR1 SGHRS and CDR2 YFSETQ come from the germline V gene. The CDR3: CASRGQVGDTGELFF. CDR3 nucleotides: TGCGCCAGCCGGGGACAGGTCGGGGACACCGGGGAGCTGTTTTTT.

This clonotype was detected a few times. The genes are TRBV7-9 and TRBJ2-5; 8 positions match TRBD1. J was trimmed by 2 bases and V by 4 bases; bases with no gene match: 3. CDR1 and CDR2 from the germline V gene are SEHNR and FQNEAQ (reference sequence). The CDR3 is 14 amino acids. CDR3 loop: CASSWTGIQETQYF. The CDR3 DNA reads as TGTGCCAGCAGCTGGACAGGGATACAAGAGACCCAGTACTTC.

The chain joins TRBV5-6 to TRBJ2-7, with a tentative D call TRBD2 (7 bases). Per germline, CDR1 SGHDT and CDR2 YYEEEE. Deletions cut 3 bases from V and 5 bases from J, with 12 bases between. The CDR3 has 13 residues. The DNA of the CDR3 is TGTGCCAGCAGCTACACAGGGAGGGACGAGCAGTACTTC. As protein: CASSYTGRDEQYF.

The chain couples TRBV12-3 or TRBV12-4 to TRBJ1-2; D not certain. Trimming removed 7 bases from V and 8 bases from J, with 11 bases in between. This CDR3 has 11 amino acids. The CDR3 loop reads CASKLSGGYTF. The CDR3, as DNA: TGTGCCAGCAAATTATCCGGGGGCTACACCTTC.

The rearrangement links TRBV29-1 to TRBJ2-5; tentative D call: TRBD2 (6 bases). The CDR3 totals 12 residues. V was clipped by 4 bases and J by 3 bases, with 9 bases between them. Germline V gene sequence: CDR1 SQVTM, CDR2 ANQGSEA. The chain's CDR3 is CSVVSGEETQYF. In DNA form, the CDR3 reads TGCAGCGTTGTTTCGGGGGAAGAGACCCAGTACTTC.